These 32 T cell receptor beta chains were sequenced from one sample in a study of cytomegalovirus exposure and HLA in healthy donors. The PCR was carried out with 60 Vbeta primers and 13 Jbeta primers. Produced via immunoSEQ multiplex PCR; TCRdb's table is partial and in-frame only. The table lists 150,000 or so clones, around 79% of them singletons, with roughly 4.3% in the top ten. The sequenced sample consisted of PBMCs. These receptors were collected from a male donor in good health and CMV-seronegative.

This clone was detected only once. The rearrangement joins TRBV2 to TRBJ1-1; D uncertain. The length of the CDR3 is 13 residues. V shed 5 bases and J shed 3 bases, with 10 bases lying between them. Germline assignment: CDR1 SNHLY and CDR2 FYNNEI. The CDR3 reads CASSLTSYTEAFF. CDR3 DNA sequence: TGTGCCAGCAGTCTCACCAGTTACACTGAAGCTTTCTTT. Full variable domain (outside the CDR3, taken from reference TRBV2 and TRBJ1-1): EPEVTQTPSHQVTQMGQEVILRCVPISNHLYFYWYRQILGQKVEFLVSFYNNEISEKSEIFDDQFSVERPDGSNFTLKIRSTKLEDSAMYFCASSLTSYTEAFFGQGTRLTVV.

The gene calls are TRBV15 and TRBJ1-1; tentatively, D is TRBD1 (6 bases). Trimming left V 4 bases short and J 3 bases short, with 12 bases between. Germline V lookup: CDR1 LNHNV, CDR2 YYDKDF (reference sequence). This CDR3 contains 14 residues. CDR3 bases: TGTGCCACCAGCACAGGGGAAGGTCACACTGAAGCTTTCTTT. It is translated as CATSTGEGHTEAFF.

The chain has TRBV7-9 and TRBJ1-6; the match to TRBD1 covers 8 bases. CDR3 size: 15 residues. Germline values: CDR1 SEHNR, CDR2 FQNEAQ (reference sequence). The junction had 6 bases not matched to a gene; V was cut back by 4 bases and J by 7 bases. The CDR3 reads CASSSYSGGNSPLHF. Written as DNA, the CDR3 is TGTGCCAGCAGCTCCTATTCAGGGGGCAATTCACCCCTCCACTTT.

The chain couples TRBV25-1 to TRBJ1-2; D is undetermined. The CDR3 runs to 14 residues. Looked up from germline, CDR1 is MGHDK and CDR2 is SYGVNS. V was cut by 2 bases and J by 2 bases, with 9 bases left in between. The CDR3 region is CASSEGGQNYGYTF. The CDR3 coding sequence is TGTGCCAGCAGTGAAGGAGGGCAGAACTATGGCTACACCTTC.

In its sample, this clone was seen a few times. V and J are TRBV2 and TRBJ1-2; 10 bases are shared with TRBD1. The CDR3 is 13 residues long. Losses at the gene ends were 6 bases for V and 6 bases for J; bases not matched to a gene: 4. Germline loops: CDR1 SNHLY, CDR2 FYNNEI. The CDR3 sequence is CASRTGTGDGYTF. DNA of the CDR3: TGTGCCAGCAGGACCGGGACAGGGGATGGCTACACCTTC.

This rearrangement joins TRBV5-4 to TRBJ2-7; 8 positions agree with TRBD2. With V trimmed by 0 bases and J by 0 bases, 8 bases remained unmatched. This CDR3 region has 17 residues. Germline V gives CDR1 SGHNT, CDR2 YYREEE (reference sequence). In nucleotides, the CDR3 is TGTGCCAGCAGCTTGGACGGGGGGGGAAATAGCTCCTACGAGCAGTACTTC. This encodes CASSLDGGGNSSYEQYF.

In its sample, this clone was seen a few times. The rearrangement uses TRBV7-9 and TRBJ1-6; no clear D gene. The germline V gene has CDR1 SEHNR and CDR2 FQNEAQ (reference sequence). The CDR3 has 15 residues. V gave up 5 bases and J gave up 8 bases, with 16 bases separating them. The CDR3 coding sequence is TGTGCCAGCAGCCCAGGTGGAAGAAGGTATTCACCCCTCCACTTT. Its protein is CASSPGGRRYSPLHF.

The chain employs TRBV9 and TRBJ2-3, with 8 bases matching TRBD1. Germline V gene sequence: CDR1 SGDLS, CDR2 YYNGEE. Trimming cost V 6 bases and J 2 bases; bases outside gene matches: 2. This CDR3 is 13 amino acids long. The CDR3 is CASTRGPTDTQYF. The CDR3 coding sequence is TGTGCCAGCACCAGGGGGCCCACAGATACGCAGTATTTT.

This clone was counted between two and nine times. The CDR3 loop is CASSDNSYEQYF. The CDR3 DNA is TGTGCCAGCAGTGACAACTCCTACGAGCAGTACTTC. The gene calls are TRBV6-1 and TRBJ2-7; no definite D call. V lost 3 bases, J lost 0 bases, and 3 bases lay in between. Looked up from germline, CDR1 is MNHNS and CDR2 is SASEGT. The CDR3 has 12 residues.

The chain recombines TRBV10-2 with TRBJ2-6, with 11 positions matching TRBD1. The ends lost 7 bases at V and 3 bases at J; junction bases unmatched: 8. The length of the CDR3 is 17 residues. Germline lookup yields CDR1 WSHSY and CDR2 SAAADI. The CDR3 region has the DNA TGCGCCAGCACCGCCGGGACAGGGGGTAGTGGGGCCAACGTCCTGACTTTC. Translated, it gives CASTAGTGGSGANVLTF.

V gene TRBV5-1 combines with J gene TRBJ1-5; D not certain. The germline gives CDR1 SGHRS, CDR2 YFSETQ. The CDR3 has 15 amino acids. V was cut by 2 bases and J by 3 bases, with 12 bases left in between. For the CDR3, the DNA is TGCGCCAGCAGCTTTGCAGGTGCCCCCAATCAGCCCCAGCATTTT. This codes for CASSFAGAPNQPQHF.

The J gene is TRBJ1-1, the V gene TRBV7-9; D perhaps matches TRBD1 (6 bases). This CDR3 has 15 amino acids. Germline V gene data show CDR1 as SEHNR and CDR2 as FQNEAQ (reference sequence). V was shortened by 5 bases and J by 0 bases, with 13 bases between the two germline ends. The CDR3 region is CASSRADRMNTEAFF. CDR3 DNA: TGTGCCAGCAGCCGAGCAGACAGGATGAACACTGAAGCTTTCTTT.

This sequence joins TRBV2 and TRBJ1-3, with D uncertain. Trimming took off 3 bases at V and 3 bases at J, with 12 bases between the two ends. Germline loops: CDR1 SNHLY, CDR2 FYNNEI. The CDR3 is 15 amino acids. CDR3 nucleotide sequence: TGTGCCAGCAGTGAGGGCCAGAACCGTGGAAACACCATATATTTT. Its translation is CASSEGQNRGNTIYF.

About this clone itself: Since the CDR3 does not end with the conserved phenylalanine or tryptophan, this likely comes from a read error. The limits of the CDR3 on the DNA are not certain, so only TCRdb's listed CDR3 is given. The chain has TRBV2 and TRBJ1-1; TRBD1 is the table's D call and was not checked against the DNA. The CDR3 is 11 residues long, counting both termini. Germline V gene sequence: CDR1 SNHLY, CDR2 FYNNEI. The CDR3 sequence: CASSNNRDPTG.

This clone was detected once. The rearrangement uses TRBV25-1 and TRBJ1-3; 7 positions agree with TRBD1. Unmatched junction bases numbered 7, after V lost 5 bases and J lost 0 bases. CDR1 is MGHDK, CDR2 SYGVNS, per germline. The CDR3 totals 16 residues. The chain's CDR3 is CASSTWTGRSGNTIYF. The CDR3 DNA sequence: TGTGCCAGCAGTACCTGGACAGGCCGCTCTGGAAACACCATATATTTT.

V gene TRBV5-5 combines with J gene TRBJ1-2, with D maybe TRBD1 (5 bases). The CDR3 runs to 14 residues. Germline V gene lookup returns CDR1 SGHKS and CDR2 YYEKEE (reference sequence). V lost 4 bases to trimming and J lost 8 bases, with 18 bases between them. The CDR3 bases are TGTGCCAGCAGCGTAGATACAGGTCAGAGGGGCTACACCTTC. It encodes CASSVDTGQRGYTF.

The V gene is TRBV29-1, the J gene TRBJ2-7; weak D call: TRBD2 (6 bases). Deletions cut 5 bases from V and 3 bases from J, with 11 bases between. The CDR3 loop spans 12 amino acids. The germline V gene encodes CDR1 SQVTM and CDR2 ANQGSEA. The CDR3 region has the DNA TGCAGCGTTCGACGACTAGACTACGAGCAGTACTTC. Translation: CSVRRLDYEQYF.

V gene TRBV19 combines with J gene TRBJ2-7, with D possibly being TRBD2 (6 bases). Trimming cost V 4 bases and J 3 bases, with 16 bases left between them. This CDR3 has 15 residues. Germline-derived CDR1 and CDR2 are LNHDA and SQIVND (reference sequence). CDR3 nucleotide sequence: TGTGCCAGTAGTACCCGACTAGAGGTGGACTACGAGCAGTACTTC. It codes for CASSTRLEVDYEQYF.

The table lists this clone with a count of one. V is TRBV4-3 and J is TRBJ2-2; possibly TRBD2 for D (5 bases). The CDR3 totals 14 residues. Germline assignment: CDR1 LGHNA and CDR2 YSLEER. The V end was cut by 1 base, the J end by 5 bases, with 8 bases between. Written as DNA, the CDR3 is TGCGCCAGCAGCCAAGTGACGGGAACCGGGGAGCTGTTTTTT. Translated: CASSQVTGTGELFF.

The chain carries TRBV7-8 and TRBJ2-1; 7 bases map to TRBD2. With V trimmed by 8 bases and J by 8 bases, 15 bases remained unmatched. This CDR3 is built from 15 residues. CDR1 is SGHVS and CDR2 is FQNEAQ in the germline V gene. CDR3 loop: CASGGEGVIVYEQFF. The CDR3, as DNA: TGTGCCAGCGGGGGGGAGGGCGTAATAGTCTATGAGCAGTTCTTC.

V usage is TRBV30 and J usage is TRBJ2-1; 7 bases match TRBD2. Germline-derived CDR1 and CDR2 are GTSNPN and SVGIG (reference sequence). Trimming cost V 5 bases and J 8 bases; bases outside gene matches: 6. CDR3 length equals 12 residues. CDR3 in DNA: TGTGCCTGGGGGAGCGGGAACGATGAGCAGTTCTTC. It encodes CAWGSGNDEQFF.

The rearrangement joins TRBV5-1 to TRBJ2-5; 9 nucleotides line up with TRBD1. V shed 4 bases and J 5 bases; nucleotides not matched to a gene: 9. The CDR3 spans 15 residues. The V gene's germline CDR1 is SGHRS and CDR2 YFSETQ. The CDR3 spells CASSLRTGERETQYF. The CDR3 DNA reads as TGCGCCAGCAGCCTCAGGACAGGGGAACGGGAGACCCAGTACTTC.

The J gene is TRBJ2-3, the V gene TRBV19; no clear D. This CDR3 is built from 15 residues. The V gene's germline CDR1 is LNHDA and CDR2 SQIVND (reference sequence). Trimming pared 2 bases from V and 2 bases from J, leaving 11 bases between. CDR3 nucleotide sequence: TGTGCCAGTAGTATAAGAAACAGCCACACAGATACGCAGTATTTT. This codes for CASSIRNSHTDTQYF.

There are a few counts of this clone. The chain combines TRBV9 with TRBJ2-7; D might be TRBD2 (5 bases). Between the trimmed V and J ends, which lost 4 bases and 2 bases, there was a span of 10 bases. Germline V lookup: CDR1 SGDLS, CDR2 YYNGEE. There are 13 residues in the CDR3. The CDR3 sequence is CASSPWETYEQYF. CDR3 coding DNA: TGTGCCAGCAGCCCTTGGGAGACCTACGAGCAGTACTTC.

Here the CDR3 DNA reads TGCAGTGCTCCCCTTCCGGGAGGCTACACCTTC. Encoded protein: CSAPLPGGYTF. The rearrangement uses TRBV20-1 and TRBJ1-2; no clear D gene. The germline gives CDR1 DFQATT, CDR2 SNEGSKA (reference sequence). V dropped 5 bases and J dropped 8 bases, with 12 bases sitting between them. This CDR3 has 11 residues.

The chain carries TRBV9 and TRBJ2-1; 9 nucleotides align to TRBD2. The CDR3 consists of 16 residues. V was pared by 3 bases and J by 6 bases, with 10 bases of the junction left unmatched. CDR1 is SGDLS, CDR2 YYNGEE, per germline. The CDR3 coding sequence is TGTGCCAGCAGCGATCCTAGCGGGGCGAGGGTCAATGAGCAGTTCTTC. Its protein is CASSDPSGARVNEQFF.

This chain uses TRBV6-5 with TRBJ2-7; D unclear. The CDR3 covers 15 residues. CDR1 and CDR2 (germline): MNHEY, SVGAGI. V was pared by 2 bases and J by 3 bases, with 14 bases between. The CDR3 loop reads CASSYDPSSLYEQYF. The CDR3 DNA reads TGTGCCAGCAGTTACGACCCTAGTTCTCTCTACGAGCAGTACTTC.

This chain connects TRBV11-2 to TRBJ1-1; D perhaps matches TRBD1 (5 bases). This CDR3 is 16 amino acids long. CDR1 SGHAT and CDR2 FQNNGV come from the germline V gene. The V gene lost 1 base and the J gene lost 0 bases, with 12 bases spanning the gap. In DNA form, the CDR3 reads TGTGCCAGCAGCTTAGGAAGTGGGGCCTTGAACACTGAAGCTTTCTTT. It yields the protein CASSLGSGALNTEAFF.

The rearrangement uses TRBV7-3 and TRBJ1-1; D is possibly TRBD1 (5 bases). Trimming shortened V by 4 bases and J by 5 bases, and 14 bases separated the two germline ends. Per the germline V gene, CDR1 is SGHTA and CDR2 is FQGTGA. The CDR3 spans 14 residues. The CDR3 loop is CASSSTAGGTEAFF. The CDR3 coding sequence is TGTGCCAGCAGCTCGACCGCCGGGGGAACTGAAGCTTTCTTT.

This clone was observed a handful of times. The sample has other DNA sequences that encode this CDR3 too. The chain recombines TRBV7-6 with TRBJ2-1, with D possibly being TRBD2 (6 bases). Germline CDR1 SGHVS, CDR2 FNYEAQ. The CDR3 totals 15 residues. Trimming shortened V by 1 base and J by 1 base, and 8 bases separated the two germline ends. In DNA, the CDR3 is TGTGCCAGCAGCTTAGTGGGGGGATCCTACAATGAGCAGTTCTTC. Its translation is CASSLVGGSYNEQFF.

This chain links TRBV6-1 with TRBJ1-5; 10 bases align to TRBD1. This CDR3 contains 16 residues. Trimming at V came to 4 bases and at J to 3 bases, leaving 6 bases not matched to a gene. Germline loops: CDR1 MNHNS, CDR2 SASEGT. Here the CDR3 reads CASSGPGQGSNQPQHF. The CDR3 bases are TGTGCCAGCAGTGGTCCGGGACAGGGGTCCAATCAGCCCCAGCATTTT.

The gene calls are TRBV6-1 and TRBJ1-4; 7 bases match TRBD1. Germline lookup yields CDR1 MNHNS and CDR2 SASEGT. V lost 5 bases, J lost 5 bases, and 8 bases stayed unmatched. CDR3 length equals 15 residues. CDR3 nucleotide sequence: TGTGCCAGCAGTCTAAGTAGGGGGCGAAATGAAAAACTGTTTTTT. Translated: CASSLSRGRNEKLFF.